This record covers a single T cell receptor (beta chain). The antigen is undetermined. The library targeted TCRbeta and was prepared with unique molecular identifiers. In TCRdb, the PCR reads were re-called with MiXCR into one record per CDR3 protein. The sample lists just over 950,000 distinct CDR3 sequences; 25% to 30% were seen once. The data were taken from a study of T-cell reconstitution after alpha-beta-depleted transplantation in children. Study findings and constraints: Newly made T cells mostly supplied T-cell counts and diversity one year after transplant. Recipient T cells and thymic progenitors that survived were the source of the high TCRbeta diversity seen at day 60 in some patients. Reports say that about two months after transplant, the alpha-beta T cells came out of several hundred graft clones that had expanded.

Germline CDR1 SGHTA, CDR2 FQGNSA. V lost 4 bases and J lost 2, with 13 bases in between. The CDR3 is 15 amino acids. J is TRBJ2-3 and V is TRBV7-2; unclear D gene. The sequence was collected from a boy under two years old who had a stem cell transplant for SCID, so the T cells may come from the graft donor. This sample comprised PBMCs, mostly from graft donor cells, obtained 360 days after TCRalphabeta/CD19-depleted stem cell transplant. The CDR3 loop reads CASSSRWANTDTQYF. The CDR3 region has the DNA TGTGCCAGCAGCTCCCGGTGGGCGAACACAGATACGCAGTATTTT.